This TCR beta chain was obtained from a study of shared clonotypes between healthy human individuals. Broader study findings: Lower generation probabilities were found for non-shared clonotypes than for those shared by all four donors. Though the depth was large, rarefaction showed that sorted-subset sequencing was incomplete.

TCRdb keeps only in-frame clones here, not all; method: immunoSEQ multiplex PCR. The table includes 2 million to 2.5 million clones, just over 90% detected once. The CDR3 length is 15 residues. V was cut by 10 bases and J by 5 bases, with 21 bases left in between. Germline assignment: CDR1 LNHDA and CDR2 SQIVND (reference sequence). As regards this clone: The target antigen is unknown.

All of the donors resided in Nashville, Tennessee, and each was a Caucasian adult. This chain joins TRBV19 and TRBJ1-5; tentative D call: TRBD1 (5 bases). The sequenced sample consisted of naive CD4+ T cells from PBMCs. Subset meaning: CD45RA+ positively selected. The sequence was collected from a man between 18 and 29 years old in good health. Some clones in this sample may be carry-over from other donors' samples. CDR3 in amino acids: CATSAFVGGHQPQHF. The CDR3, as DNA: TGTGCCACATCCGCCTTTGTCGGGGGACATCAGCCCCAGCATTTT. The full variable domain, with the rest looked up from reference TRBV19 and TRBJ1-5, is DGGITQSPKYLFRKEGQNVTLSCEQNLNHDAMYWYRQDPGQGLRLIYYSQIVNDFQKGDIAEGYSVSREKKESFPLTVTSAQKNPTAFYLCATSAFVGGHQPQHFGDGTRLSIL.